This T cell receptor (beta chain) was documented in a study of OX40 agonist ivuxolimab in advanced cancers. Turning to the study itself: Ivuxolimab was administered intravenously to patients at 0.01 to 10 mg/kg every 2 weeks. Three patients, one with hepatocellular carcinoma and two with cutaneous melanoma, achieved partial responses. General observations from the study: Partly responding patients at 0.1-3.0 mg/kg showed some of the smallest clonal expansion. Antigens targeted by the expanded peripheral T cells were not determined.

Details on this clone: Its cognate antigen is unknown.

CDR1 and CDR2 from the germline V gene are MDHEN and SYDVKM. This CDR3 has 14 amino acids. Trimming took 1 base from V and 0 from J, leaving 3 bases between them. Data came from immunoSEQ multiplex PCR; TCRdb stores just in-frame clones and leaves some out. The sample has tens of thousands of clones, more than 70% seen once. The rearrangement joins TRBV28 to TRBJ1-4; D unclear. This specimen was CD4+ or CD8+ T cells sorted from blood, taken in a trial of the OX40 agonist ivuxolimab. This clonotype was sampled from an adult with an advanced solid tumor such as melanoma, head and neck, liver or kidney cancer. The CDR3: CASSLYATNEKLFF. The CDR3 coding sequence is TGTGCCAGCAGTTTATACGCAACTAATGAAAAACTGTTTTTT.